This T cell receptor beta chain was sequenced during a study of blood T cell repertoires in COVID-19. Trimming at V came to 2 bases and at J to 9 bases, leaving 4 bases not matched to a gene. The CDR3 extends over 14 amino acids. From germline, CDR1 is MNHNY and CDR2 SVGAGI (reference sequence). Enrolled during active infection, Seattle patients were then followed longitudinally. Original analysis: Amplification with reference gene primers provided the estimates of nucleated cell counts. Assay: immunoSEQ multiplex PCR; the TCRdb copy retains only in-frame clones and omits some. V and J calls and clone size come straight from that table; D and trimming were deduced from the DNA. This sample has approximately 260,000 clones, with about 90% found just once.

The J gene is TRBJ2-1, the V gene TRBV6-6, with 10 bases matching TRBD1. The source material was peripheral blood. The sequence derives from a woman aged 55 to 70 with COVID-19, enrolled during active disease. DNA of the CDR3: TGTGCCAGCAGTTACGGGGGACAGGGGATTGAGCAGTTCTTC. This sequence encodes CASSYGGQGIEQFF.